This note documents a single T cell receptor (beta chain) sequence. Its antigen remains undetermined. At one end the junction does not follow the germline gene, possibly because of a read error. CD4+ T cells from unexposed donors were collected before the COVID-19 pandemic (2011-2018). Following 10 days of culture, the EasySep CD4+ T cell isolation kit was used to isolate CD4+ T cells. As cell numbers permitted, CD4+ T cells from unexposed donors were tested for reactivity to SARS-CoV-2 S and N and to four common cold coronavirus spike pools. Each well held roughly 2.1 million PBMCs cultured in IMDM containing roughly 5.1% human AB serum and about 11 IU/ml IL-2. Half of the culture medium was replaced with fresh IL-2-containing medium on days 3 and 7. Each peptide culture condition was generally run in triplicate replicate wells. The leukapheresis product for the unexposed donors was obtained through commercial purchase. Ficoll-Paque PLUS gradient centrifugation was used to isolate PBMCs from leukapheresis product or whole blood. PBMCs were either cryopreserved at -140°C or used fresh in the expansion assay. The QIAamp Micro DNA Kit was used to extract genomic DNA from the CD4+ T cells.

Libraries were built with the immunoSEQ multiplex PCR assay. The published analysis was carried out like this. Preprocessing removed nonproductive sequences and CDR3s not starting with C, not ending with F or W, or shorter than 7 amino acids. The MANAFEST web app was used to call antigen-specific clonotypes on the basis of expansion compared with the reference and with other culture wells. To be counted as positive, a clone had to show significant expansion compared with the reference culture, at an FDR below 0.05, in 2 of 3 replicate wells. A further requirement for positive clones was significant expansion compared with all other tandem wells, along with an odds ratio above 5. CDR3 homology was quantified as pairwise Levenshtein distance, calculated with the stringdist R package after three terminal residues were trimmed from each end. TCRdb retrieved this table from immuneACCESS and kept in-frame rearrangements only. Not all clones are present; in checked studies, unresolved V genes account for under half, and no reason is known for the remainder. V and J calls and clone size follow that table, whereas D and trimming were derived from the DNA. The sample table records tens of thousands of clones; approximately 73% of these occur just once. Roughly 21% of the sample is held by the ten biggest clonotypes.

These data belong to a study of CD4 T cells in relation to SARS-CoV-2 and coronaviruses (dated by TCRdb to 2020 to 2023). Regarding the research as a whole: In the ViraFEST assay, PBMCs were grown with antigen for approximately 9 days, and TCR beta CDR3s were then sequenced to identify antigen-specific clonal expansions. Memory CD4+ T cell crossreactivity between SARS-CoV-2 and common cold coronavirus spike proteins was assessed at the TCR clonotype level in the study. An HIV-1 Nef peptide pool or a no-peptide culture served as the negative reference condition. Samples from a few pre-COVID donors and the naive versus memory experiments were sequenced with the Adaptive Biotechnologies TCR-sequencing kit; other data were Illumina-based. Shared crossreactive spike epitopes were mapped to their HLA restriction using patient-derived lymphoblastoid cell lines. A different TCR-beta assay, based on Illumina, was used to sequence expansion assays from other donors in the study. Beyond this particular receptor, the publication reports: Small numbers of patients and of tested TCRs were a limitation of the study. Crossreactivity analysis was centred on spike protein, so crossreactivity against other viral proteins was not assessed. About 60% of donors had memory CD4+ clonotypes that crossrecognized SARS-CoV-2 and at least one common cold coronavirus spike. Significantly weaker SARS-CoV-2-driven expansion was shown by crossreactive clones than by monoreactive clones, consistent with antigenic imprinting. Pre-pandemic and post-infection samples were not both contributed by any donor, so tracing of the source of pre-existing responses was limited.

From the germline V gene (reference sequence), CDR1 is SSHAT and CDR2 is FNYEAQ. The CDR3 measures 13 amino acids from cysteine to phenylalanine. Just the 39-base CDR3 DNA is kept, in frame starting at base 1. This TCR was recovered from a human donor in good health. Rearrangement joined TRBV7-7 to TRBJ2-1; the junction holds 7 bases that match TRBD2. The sequencing sample was made of CD4+ T cells from PBMCs, cultured in vitro. The DNA sequence follows: TGTGCTAGCAGCCAAAGCGGGAAGGCTGAGCAGTTCTTC. Translated, this gives CASSQSGKAEQFF.